This is a list of T cell receptor beta chains from one sample in a study of shared clonotypes between healthy human individuals. Sequencing was performed with immunoSEQ multiplex PCR; in TCRdb, only in-frame clones are kept and a portion is missing. Here the sample spans 2 million to 2.5 million clones, approximately 96% being singletons. The sequencing sample was made of naive CD4+ T cells sorted from blood. These TCRs come from a man between 18 and 35 years old in good health. The CDR3 runs from the conserved cysteine through the conserved F or W. A D gene is named only where the DNA matches it firmly. Not every row has a clone size; where given, it reads once, few, many or a size class.

J: TRBJ1-6
size: once
D: NA
V: TRBV2
CDR3: CASSGETQGRVYNSPLHF
DNA: TGTGCCAGCAGTGGGGAAACCCAGGGAAGAGTCTATAATTCACCCCTCCACTTT

J: TRBJ2-2
size: once
D: NA
V: TRBV19
CDR3: CASSIRGDTGELFF
DNA: TGTGCCAGTAGTATAAGGGGCGACACCGGGGAGCTGTTTTTT

J: TRBJ2-5
size: NA
D: TRBD2
V: TRBV5-1
CDR3: CASSSGLAGGQETQYF
DNA: TGCGCCAGCAGCTCGGGACTAGCGGGGGGGCAGGAGACCCAGTACTTC

J: TRBJ2-2
size: NA
D: NA
V: TRBV18
CDR3: CASSTGTPNTGELFF
DNA: TGTGCCAGCTCCACCGGGACACCTAACACCGGGGAGCTGTTTTTT

J: TRBJ2-7
size: NA
D: NA
V: TRBV7-2
CDR3: CASSLDFREQYF
DNA: TGTGCCAGCAGCTTAGACTTTCGCGAGCAGTACTTC

J: TRBJ2-1
size: NA
D: NA
V: TRBV2
CDR3: CASSEWTGEQFF
DNA: TGTGCCAGCAGTGAGTGGACGGGAGAGCAGTTCTTC

J: TRBJ2-2
size: NA
D: TRBD1
V: TRBV2
CDR3: CASRDRGPNTGELFF
DNA: TGTGCCAGCAGGGACAGGGGGCCGAACACCGGGGAGCTGTTTTTT

J: TRBJ2-7
size: NA
D: NA
V: TRBV9
CDR3: CASSESGISSYEQYF
DNA: TGTGCCAGCAGCGAGAGCGGTATCAGCTCCTACGAGCAGTACTTC

J: TRBJ1-2
size: NA
D: NA
V: TRBV28
CDR3: CASKGGMIYTF
DNA: TGTGCCAGCAAGGGAGGGATGATCTACACCTTC

J: TRBJ2-7
size: once
D: TRBD2
V: TRBV7-2
CDR3: CASSLRGSGEQYF
DNA: TGTGCCAGCAGCTTACGCGGGAGTGGGGAGCAGTACTTC

J: TRBJ2-3
size: NA
D: NA
V: TRBV7-3
CDR3: CASSLTRESTDTQYF
DNA: TGTGCCAGCAGCTTAACTAGGGAGAGCACAGATACGCAGTATTTT

J: TRBJ1-6
size: NA
D: TRBD1
V: TRBV15
CDR3: CATSIRDREGSPLHF
DNA: TGTGCCACCAGCATCCGGGACAGGGAGGGTTCACCCCTCCACTTT

J: TRBJ2-1
size: NA
D: NA
V: TRBV12-2
CDR3: CASRTGTRAFNEQFF
DNA: TGTGCAAGTCGCACAGGGACACGGGCCTTCAATGAGCAGTTCTTC

J: TRBJ2-7
size: NA
D: TRBD2
V: TRBV27
CDR3: CATSGGTYEQYF
DNA: TGTGCCACCTCGGGGGGGACCTACGAGCAGTACTTC

J: TRBJ1-1
size: NA
D: NA
V: TRBV5-1
CDR3: CASSFPDRPGAFF
DNA: TGCGCCAGCAGCTTCCCGGACAGACCGGGCGCTTTCTTT

J: TRBJ2-7
size: NA
D: TRBD1
V: TRBV28
CDR3: CASSLLPGQGAHEQYF
DNA: TGTGCCAGCAGTTTGTTACCGGGACAGGGGGCCCACGAGCAGTACTTC

J: TRBJ2-7
size: NA
D: NA
V: TRBV9
CDR3: CASSVGAGALDEQYF
DNA: TGTGCCAGCAGCGTAGGGGCAGGCGCTTTGGACGAGCAGTACTTC

J: TRBJ1-3
size: once
D: NA
V: TRBV6-1
CDR3: CASRPGTNSGNTIYF
DNA: TGTGCCAGCAGGCCAGGGACTAATTCTGGAAACACCATATATTTT

J: TRBJ2-5
size: NA
D: TRBD2
V: TRBV7-2
CDR3: CASSPSGREETQYF
DNA: TGTGCCAGCAGCCCTAGCGGGAGGGAAGAGACCCAGTACTTC

J: TRBJ2-3
size: NA
D: TRBD1
V: TRBV5-1
CDR3: CASSWRQGHTDTQYF
DNA: TGCGCCAGCAGCTGGAGACAGGGACACACAGATACGCAGTATTTT

J: TRBJ1-4
size: NA
D: NA
V: TRBV6-5
CDR3: CASSRGGSNEKLFF
DNA: TGTGCCAGCAGCAGGGGAGGGTCTAATGAAAAACTGTTTTTT

J: TRBJ2-5
size: NA
D: TRBD1
V: TRBV6-5
CDR3: CASSRQGPETQYF
DNA: TGTGCCAGCAGTCGACAGGGGCCGGAGACCCAGTACTTC

J: TRBJ1-2
size: NA
D: NA
V: TRBV5-5
CDR3: CASSLGWQDYGYTF
DNA: TGTGCCAGCAGCTTGGGATGGCAGGACTATGGCTACACCTTC

J: TRBJ2-2
size: NA
D: NA
V: TRBV11-3
CDR3: CASSFQAGTGELFF
DNA: TGTGCCAGCAGCTTCCAAGCGGGCACCGGGGAGCTGTTTTTT

J: TRBJ1-1
size: NA
D: NA
V: TRBV19
CDR3: CASSSQPGGLEAFF
DNA: TGTGCCAGTAGTTCACAGCCGGGCGGACTTGAAGCTTTCTTT

J: TRBJ1-1
size: NA
D: TRBD1
V: TRBV6-5
CDR3: CASSYSRTGPEAFF
DNA: TGTGCCAGCAGTTACTCCCGGACAGGGCCTGAAGCTTTCTTT

J: TRBJ2-2
size: NA
D: TRBD1
V: TRBV9
CDR3: CASSGGAGTGVSGELFF
DNA: TGTGCCAGCAGCGGTGGGGCGGGGACAGGGGTGTCCGGGGAGCTGTTTTTT

J: TRBJ2-4
size: NA
D: NA
V: TRBV5-4
CDR3: CASSLHLEEGIQYF
DNA: TGTGCCAGCAGCTTGCACCTGGAAGAGGGCATTCAGTACTTC

J: TRBJ2-7
size: few
D: TRBD2
V: TRBV25-1
CDR3: CASSEYSGGANEQYF
DNA: TGTGCCAGCAGTGAATACAGCGGGGGGGCGAACGAGCAGTACTTC

J: TRBJ1-6
size: once
D: NA
V: TRBV5-4
CDR3: CASSLVATENSPLHF
DNA: TGTGCCAGCAGCTTGGTTGCGACAGAGAATTCACCCCTCCACTTT

J: TRBJ1-1
size: once
D: TRBD1
V: TRBV2
CDR3: CASSPGTGVTEAFF
DNA: TGTGCCAGCAGTCCCGGGACAGGGGTCACTGAAGCTTTCTTT

J: TRBJ1-4
size: NA
D: TRBD1
V: TRBV5-4
CDR3: CASSSSGGSNEKLFF
DNA: TGTGCCAGCAGCTCCTCAGGGGGCAGTAATGAAAAACTGTTTTTT

J: TRBJ2-7
size: NA
D: TRBD1
V: TRBV19
CDR3: CASRRDRTHEQYF
DNA: TGTGCCAGCCGGCGGGACAGGACCCACGAGCAGTACTTC

J: TRBJ1-2
size: NA
D: NA
V: TRBV7-9
CDR3: CASVDRPTNYGYTF
DNA: TGTGCCAGTGTAGACAGGCCGACCAACTATGGCTACACCTTC

J: TRBJ2-2
size: once
D: NA
V: TRBV10-3
CDR3: CAISVGGTGELFF
DNA: TGTGCCATCAGTGTGGGTGGGACCGGGGAGCTGTTTTTT

J: TRBJ1-5
size: NA
D: NA
V: TRBV18
CDR3: CASSPPEGAPSNQPQHF
DNA: TGTGCCAGCTCACCACCGGAGGGTGCCCCAAGCAATCAGCCCCAGCATTTT

J: TRBJ2-1
size: NA
D: NA
V: TRBV11-2
CDR3: CASSLYYEQFF
DNA: TGTGCCAGCAGCTTGTACTATGAGCAGTTCTTC

J: TRBJ2-2
size: NA
D: NA
V: TRBV7-9
CDR3: CASSPRGLGNTGELFF
DNA: TGTGCCAGCAGCCCTAGGGGACTGGGAAACACCGGGGAGCTGTTTTTT

J: TRBJ2-1
size: NA
D: TRBD1
V: TRBV7-2
CDR3: CASSLGQGGFEQFF
DNA: TGTGCCAGCAGCTTGGGACAGGGAGGGTTTGAGCAGTTCTTC

J: TRBJ2-3
size: once
D: NA
V: TRBV4-3
CDR3: CASSQGGLRGLRGTDTQYF
DNA: TGCGCCAGCAGCCAAGGAGGTCTACGAGGGCTGCGTGGCACAGATACGCAGTATTTT

J: TRBJ2-7
size: NA
D: TRBD1
V: TRBV5-4
CDR3: CASSSRQGSYEQYF
DNA: TGTGCCAGCAGCTCAAGACAGGGTTCCTACGAGCAGTACTTC

J: TRBJ2-3
size: NA
D: TRBD2
V: TRBV18
CDR3: CASSPSGGGTDTQYF
DNA: TGTGCCAGCTCACCAAGCGGGGGGGGCACAGATACGCAGTATTTT

J: TRBJ2-5
size: NA
D: NA
V: TRBV5-1
CDR3: CASSFSDQGETQYF
DNA: TGCGCCAGCAGCTTCTCGGATCAGGGGGAGACCCAGTACTTC

J: TRBJ2-7
size: NA
D: TRBD2
V: TRBV7-2
CDR3: CASSFTGTSSYEQYF
DNA: TGTGCCAGCAGCTTTACCGGGACTAGCTCCTACGAGCAGTACTTC

J: TRBJ2-7
size: NA
D: NA
V: TRBV30
CDR3: CAWSEALEQYF
DNA: TGTGCCTGGAGTGAGGCTCTCGAGCAGTACTTC

J: TRBJ1-3
size: NA
D: NA
V: TRBV19
CDR3: CASSTGASGNTIYF
DNA: TGTGCCAGTAGTACAGGGGCCTCTGGAAACACCATATATTTT

J: TRBJ1-2
size: NA
D: TRBD1
V: TRBV5-6
CDR3: CASSLGWGQPLRANYGYTF
DNA: TGTGCCAGCAGCTTGGGTTGGGGACAGCCCTTAAGAGCTAACTATGGCTACACCTTC

J: TRBJ2-7
size: NA
D: TRBD1
V: TRBV6-1
CDR3: CASSEYRDRVYF
DNA: TGTGCCAGCAGTGAATATAGGGACAGGGTGTACTTC

J: TRBJ1-1
size: NA
D: NA
V: TRBV10-1
CDR3: CASSRGAGTEAFF
DNA: TGCGCCAGCAGCCGGGGGGCCGGGACTGAAGCTTTCTTT